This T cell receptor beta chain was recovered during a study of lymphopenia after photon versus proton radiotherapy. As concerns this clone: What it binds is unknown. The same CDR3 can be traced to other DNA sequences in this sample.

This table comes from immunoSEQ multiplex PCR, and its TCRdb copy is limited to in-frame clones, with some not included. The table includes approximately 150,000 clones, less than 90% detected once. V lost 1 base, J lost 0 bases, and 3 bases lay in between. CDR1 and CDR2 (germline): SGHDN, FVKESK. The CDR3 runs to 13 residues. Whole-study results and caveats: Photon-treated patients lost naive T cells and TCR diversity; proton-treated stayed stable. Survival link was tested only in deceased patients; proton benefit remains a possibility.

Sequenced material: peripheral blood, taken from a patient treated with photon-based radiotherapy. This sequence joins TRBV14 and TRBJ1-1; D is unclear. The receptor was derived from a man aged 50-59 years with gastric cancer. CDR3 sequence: CASSQGVNTEAFF. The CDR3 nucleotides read TGTGCCAGCAGCCAAGGGGTGAACACTGAAGCTTTCTTT.